This TCR beta chain was captured in a study of blood T cells in healthy people across ages. It was with a sample-barcoded 5' primer and a J-beta primer mix that a second PCR of roughly 7 to 12 cycles was run. One entry per CDR3 protein results from TCRdb running MiXCR on the 5' RACE reads. Of roughly 1 million distinct CDR3 sequences in the sample, around 27% are singletons; the top ten hold approximately 0.75%. Trimming took off 5 bases at V and 0 bases at J, with 8 bases between the two ends. CDR3 length: 14 amino acids. In germline, CDR1 is SGHRS, CDR2 YFSETQ. The same sample was also used in a study of T cells of mothers and their children.

This chain joins TRBV5-1 and TRBJ1-4; D is ambiguous. The sequencing input was blood. This TCR came from a girl aged 2 to 10 in good health. The CDR3 loop reads CASRGDATNEKLFF. The DNA of the CDR3 is TGCGCCAGCAGGGGCGACGCAACTAATGAAAAACTGTTTTTT.